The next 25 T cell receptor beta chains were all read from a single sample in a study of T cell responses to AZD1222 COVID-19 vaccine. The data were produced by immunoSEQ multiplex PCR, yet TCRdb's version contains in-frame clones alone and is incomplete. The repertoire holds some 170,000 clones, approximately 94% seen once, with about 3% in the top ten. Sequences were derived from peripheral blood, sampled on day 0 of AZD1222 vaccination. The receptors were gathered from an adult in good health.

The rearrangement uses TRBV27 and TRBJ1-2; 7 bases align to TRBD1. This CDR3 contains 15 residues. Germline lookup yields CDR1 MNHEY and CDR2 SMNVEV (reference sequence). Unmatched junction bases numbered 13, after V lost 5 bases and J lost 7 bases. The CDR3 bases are TGTGCCAGCAGTCCCTCGTGGCAGGGGGAGAGTGGCTACACCTTC. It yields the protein CASSPSWQGESGYTF.

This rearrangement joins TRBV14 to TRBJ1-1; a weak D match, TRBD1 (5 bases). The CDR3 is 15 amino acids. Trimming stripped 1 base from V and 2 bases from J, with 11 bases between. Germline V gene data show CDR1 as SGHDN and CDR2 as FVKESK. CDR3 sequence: CASSQGEGPNTEAFF. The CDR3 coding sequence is TGTGCCAGCAGCCAAGGAGAGGGACCAAACACTGAAGCTTTCTTT.

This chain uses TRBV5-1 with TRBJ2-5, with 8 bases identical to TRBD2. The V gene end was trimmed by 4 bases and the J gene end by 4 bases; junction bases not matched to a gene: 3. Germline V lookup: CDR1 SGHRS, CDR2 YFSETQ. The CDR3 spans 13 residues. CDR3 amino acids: CASSPGLGETQYF. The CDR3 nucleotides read TGCGCCAGCAGCCCGGGACTAGGAGAGACCCAGTACTTC.

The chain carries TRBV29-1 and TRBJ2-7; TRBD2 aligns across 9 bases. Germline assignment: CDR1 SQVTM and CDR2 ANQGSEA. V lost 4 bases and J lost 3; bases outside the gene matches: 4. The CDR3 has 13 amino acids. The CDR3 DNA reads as TGCAGCGTTGGCCCAGCGGGAGGCTACGAGCAGTACTTC. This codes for CSVGPAGGYEQYF.

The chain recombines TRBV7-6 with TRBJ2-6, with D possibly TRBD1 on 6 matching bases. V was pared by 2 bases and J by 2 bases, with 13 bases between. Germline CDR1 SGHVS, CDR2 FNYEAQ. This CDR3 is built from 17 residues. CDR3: CASSLSLGGAGANVLTF. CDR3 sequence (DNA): TGTGCCAGCAGCTTATCTTTAGGGGGTGCTGGGGCCAACGTCCTGACTTTC. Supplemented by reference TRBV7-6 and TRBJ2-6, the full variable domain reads GAGVSQSPRYKVTKRGQDVALRCDPISGHVSLYWYRQALGQGPEFLTYFNYEAQQDKSGLPNDRFSAERPEGSISTLTIQRTEQRDSAMYRCASSLSLGGAGANVLTFGAGSRLTVL.

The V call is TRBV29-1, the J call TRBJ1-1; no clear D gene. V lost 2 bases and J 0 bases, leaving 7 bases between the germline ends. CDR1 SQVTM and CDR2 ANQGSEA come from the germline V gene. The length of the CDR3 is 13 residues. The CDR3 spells CSVESDLNTEAFF. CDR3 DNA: TGCAGCGTTGAATCCGACCTGAACACTGAAGCTTTCTTT.

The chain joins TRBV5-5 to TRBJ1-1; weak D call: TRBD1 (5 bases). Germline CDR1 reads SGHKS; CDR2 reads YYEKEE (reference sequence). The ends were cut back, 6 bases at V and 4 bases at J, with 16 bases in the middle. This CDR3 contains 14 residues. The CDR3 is CASTMGGRSTEAFF. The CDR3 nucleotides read TGTGCCAGCACAATGGGGGGACGGAGCACTGAAGCTTTCTTT.

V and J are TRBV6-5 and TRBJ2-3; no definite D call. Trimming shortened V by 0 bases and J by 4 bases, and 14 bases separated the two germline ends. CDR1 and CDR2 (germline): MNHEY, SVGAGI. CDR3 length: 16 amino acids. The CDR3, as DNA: TGTGCCAGCAGTTACTCGAGAGAGGAGCTGGCAGATACGCAGTATTTT. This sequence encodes CASSYSREELADTQYF.

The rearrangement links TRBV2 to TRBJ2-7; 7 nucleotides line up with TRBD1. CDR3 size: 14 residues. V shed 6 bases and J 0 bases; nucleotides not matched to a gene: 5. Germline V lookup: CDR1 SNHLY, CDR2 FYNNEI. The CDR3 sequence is CASRGQSSSYEQYF. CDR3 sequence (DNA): TGTGCCAGCAGGGGACAGTCAAGCTCCTACGAGCAGTACTTC.

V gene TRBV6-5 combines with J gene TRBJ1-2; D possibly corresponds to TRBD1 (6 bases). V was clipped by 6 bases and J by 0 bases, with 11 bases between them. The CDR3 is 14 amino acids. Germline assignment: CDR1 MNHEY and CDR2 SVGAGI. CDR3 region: CASRLQGTNYGYTF. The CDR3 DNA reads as TGTGCCAGCAGACTACAGGGAACTAACTATGGCTACACCTTC.

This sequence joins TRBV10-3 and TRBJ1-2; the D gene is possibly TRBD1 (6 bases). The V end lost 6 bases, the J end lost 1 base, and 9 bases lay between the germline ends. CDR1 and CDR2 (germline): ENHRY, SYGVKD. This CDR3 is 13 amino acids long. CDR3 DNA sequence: TGTGCCATCAGGGACAGCCTTAACTATGGCTACACCTTC. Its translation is CAIRDSLNYGYTF.

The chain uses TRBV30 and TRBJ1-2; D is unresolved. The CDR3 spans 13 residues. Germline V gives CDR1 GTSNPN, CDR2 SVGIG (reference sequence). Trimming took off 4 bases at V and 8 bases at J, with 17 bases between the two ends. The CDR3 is CAWTLGSFRGYTF. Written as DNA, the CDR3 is TGTGCCTGGACTTTAGGGTCCTTTCGGGGCTACACCTTC. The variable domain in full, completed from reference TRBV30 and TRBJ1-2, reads SQTIHQWPATLVQPVGSPLSLECTVEGTSNPNLYWYRQAAGRGLQLLFYSVGIGQISSEVPQNLSASRPQDRQFILSSKKLLLSDSGFYLCAWTLGSFRGYTFGSGTRLTVV.

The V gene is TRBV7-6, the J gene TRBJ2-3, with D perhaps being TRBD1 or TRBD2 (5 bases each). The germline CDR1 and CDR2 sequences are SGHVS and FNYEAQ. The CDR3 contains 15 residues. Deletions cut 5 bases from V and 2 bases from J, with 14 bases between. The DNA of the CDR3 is TGTGCCAGCAGCCCAGGAGCCGGGACCACAGATACGCAGTATTTT. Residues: CASSPGAGTTDTQYF.

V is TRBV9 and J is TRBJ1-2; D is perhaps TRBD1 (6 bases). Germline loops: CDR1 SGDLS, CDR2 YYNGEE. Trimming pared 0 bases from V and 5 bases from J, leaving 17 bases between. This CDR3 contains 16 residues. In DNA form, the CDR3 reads TGTGCCAGCAGCGTAGCTGGGGCAGGGGAAAGTTATGGCTACACCTTC. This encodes CASSVAGAGESYGYTF.

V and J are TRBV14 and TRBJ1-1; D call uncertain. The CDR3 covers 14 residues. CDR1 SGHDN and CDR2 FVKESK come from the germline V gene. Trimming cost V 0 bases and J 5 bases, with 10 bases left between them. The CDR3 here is CASSQDRAGTEAFF. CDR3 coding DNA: TGTGCCAGCAGCCAAGATCGGGCGGGGACTGAAGCTTTCTTT.

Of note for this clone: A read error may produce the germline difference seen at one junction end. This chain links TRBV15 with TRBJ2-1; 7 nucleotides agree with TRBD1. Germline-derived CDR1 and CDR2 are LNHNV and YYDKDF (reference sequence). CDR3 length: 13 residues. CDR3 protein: CATSFFPSDRSIF. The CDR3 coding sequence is TGTGCCACCAGCTTCTTCCCCTCGGACAGGTCCATCTTC.

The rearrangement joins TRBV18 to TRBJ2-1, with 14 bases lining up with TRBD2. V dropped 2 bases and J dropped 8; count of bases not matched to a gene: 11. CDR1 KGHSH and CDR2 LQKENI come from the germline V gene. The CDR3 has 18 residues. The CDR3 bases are TGTGCCAGCTCACCAAATCCGGGACTAGCGGGAGTTCGGGATGAGCAGTTCTTC. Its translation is CASSPNPGLAGVRDEQFF.

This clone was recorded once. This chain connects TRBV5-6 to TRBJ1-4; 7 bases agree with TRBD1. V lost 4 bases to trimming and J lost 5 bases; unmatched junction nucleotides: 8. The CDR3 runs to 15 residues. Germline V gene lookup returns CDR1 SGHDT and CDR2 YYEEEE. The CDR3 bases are TGTGCCAGCAGCGATACGGGACAGCTCAATGAAAAACTGTTTTTT. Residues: CASSDTGQLNEKLFF.

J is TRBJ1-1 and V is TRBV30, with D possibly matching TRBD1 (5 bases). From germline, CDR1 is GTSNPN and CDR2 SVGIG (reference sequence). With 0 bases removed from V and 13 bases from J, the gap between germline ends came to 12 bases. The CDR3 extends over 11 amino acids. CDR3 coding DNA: TGTGCCTGGAGTGTTAGGGGTTCTGATTTCTTT. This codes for CAWSVRGSDFF. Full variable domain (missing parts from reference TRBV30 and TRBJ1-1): SQTIHQWPATLVQPVGSPLSLECTVEGTSNPNLYWYRQAAGRGLQLLFYSVGIGQISSEVPQNLSASRPQDRQFILSSKKLLLSDSGFYLCAWSVRGSDFFGQGTRLTVV.

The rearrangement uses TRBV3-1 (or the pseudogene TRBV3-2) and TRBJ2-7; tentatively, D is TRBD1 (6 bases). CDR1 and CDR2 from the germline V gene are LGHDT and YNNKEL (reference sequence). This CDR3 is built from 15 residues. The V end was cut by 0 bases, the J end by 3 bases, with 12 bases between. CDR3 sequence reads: CASSQEPGVVYEQYF. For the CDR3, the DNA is TGTGCCAGCAGCCAAGAGCCAGGGGTTGTCTACGAGCAGTACTTC.

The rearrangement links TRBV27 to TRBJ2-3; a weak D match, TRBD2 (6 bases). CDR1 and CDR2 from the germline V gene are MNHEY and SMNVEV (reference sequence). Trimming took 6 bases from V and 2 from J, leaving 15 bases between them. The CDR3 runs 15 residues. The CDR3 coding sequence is TGTGCCAGCAGGCCCTGGGACTCCCCCACAGATACGCAGTATTTT. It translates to CASRPWDSPTDTQYF.

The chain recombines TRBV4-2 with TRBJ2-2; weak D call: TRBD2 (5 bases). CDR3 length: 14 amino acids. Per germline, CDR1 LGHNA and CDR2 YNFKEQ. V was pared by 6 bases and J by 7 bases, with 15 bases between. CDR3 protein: CASSRAKGDGELFF. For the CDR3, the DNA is TGTGCCAGCAGTCGGGCGAAGGGAGACGGGGAGCTGTTTTTT.

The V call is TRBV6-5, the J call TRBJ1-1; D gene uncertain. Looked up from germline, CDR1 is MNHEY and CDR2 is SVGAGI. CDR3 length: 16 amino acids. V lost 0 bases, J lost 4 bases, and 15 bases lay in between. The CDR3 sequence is CASSYSGVLGGTEAFF. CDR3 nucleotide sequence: TGTGCCAGCAGTTACTCTGGAGTCCTGGGAGGCACTGAAGCTTTCTTT.

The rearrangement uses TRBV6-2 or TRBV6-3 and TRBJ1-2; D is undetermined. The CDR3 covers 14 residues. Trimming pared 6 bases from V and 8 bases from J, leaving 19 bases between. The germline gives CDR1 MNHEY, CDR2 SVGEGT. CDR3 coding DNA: TGTGCCAGCAGCTCGACCGACTGGGTGAGAGGCTACACCTTC. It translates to CASSSTDWVRGYTF.

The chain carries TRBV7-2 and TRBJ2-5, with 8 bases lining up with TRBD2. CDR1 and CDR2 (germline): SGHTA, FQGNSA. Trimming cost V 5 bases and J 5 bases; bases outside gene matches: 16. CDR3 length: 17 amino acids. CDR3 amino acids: CASSPRARAGAGETQYF. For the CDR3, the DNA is TGTGCCAGCAGCCCCCGGGCCCGAGCGGGAGCTGGGGAGACCCAGTACTTC.